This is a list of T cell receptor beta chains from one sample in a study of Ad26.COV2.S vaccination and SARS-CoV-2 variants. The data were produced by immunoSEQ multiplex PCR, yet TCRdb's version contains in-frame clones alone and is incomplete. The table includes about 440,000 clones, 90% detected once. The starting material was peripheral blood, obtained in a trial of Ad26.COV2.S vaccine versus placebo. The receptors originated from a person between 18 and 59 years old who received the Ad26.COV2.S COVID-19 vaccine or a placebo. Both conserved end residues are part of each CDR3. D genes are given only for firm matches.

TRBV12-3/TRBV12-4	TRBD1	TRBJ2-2	CASSWTGPGELFF	TGTGCCAGCAGCTGGACAGGGCCCGGGGAGCTGTTTTTT
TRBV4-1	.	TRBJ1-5	CASSQVQYSNQPQHF	TGCGCCAGCAGCCAAGTACAGTATAGCAATCAGCCCCAGCATTTT
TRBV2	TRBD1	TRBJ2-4	CASIGQGAYIQYF	TGTGCCAGCATTGGACAGGGGGCATACATTCAGTACTTC
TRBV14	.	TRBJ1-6	CATHTRRGGAYNSPLHF	TGTGCCACACACACTCGAAGGGGGGGAGCCTATAATTCACCCCTCCACTTT
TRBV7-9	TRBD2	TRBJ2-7	CASSLAGGPYEQYF	TGTGCCAGCAGTCTAGCGGGAGGGCCATACGAGCAGTACTTC
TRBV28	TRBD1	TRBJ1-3	CASGTVSLGNTIYF	TGTGCCAGCGGGACAGTGAGTCTGGGAAACACCATATATTTT
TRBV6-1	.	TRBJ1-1	CASSAKSRGASNTEAFF	TGTGCCAGCAGTGCAAAAAGCAGGGGAGCTTCGAACACTGAAGCTTTCTTT
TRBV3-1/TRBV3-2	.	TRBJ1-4	CASSQRPREKLFF	TGTGCCAGCAGCCAAAGGCCACGGGAAAAACTGTTTTTT
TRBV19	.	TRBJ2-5	CASSPRHFQETQYF	TGTGCCAGTAGTCCCCGCCACTTTCAAGAGACCCAGTACTTC
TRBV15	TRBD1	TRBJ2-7	CATSRGGTGTTEQYF	TGTGCCACCAGCAGGGGAGGGACAGGGACTACGGAGCAGTACTTC
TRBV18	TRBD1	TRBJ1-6	CASSPTGTGGNSPLHF	TGTGCCAGCTCACCGACCGGGACAGGTGGGAATTCACCCCTCCACTTT
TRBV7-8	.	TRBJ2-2	CASSPRGENTGELFF	TGTGCCAGCAGCCCCAGGGGGGAGAACACCGGGGAGCTGTTTTTT
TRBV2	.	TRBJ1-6	CASSPTGINSPLHF	TGTGCCAGCAGTCCGACAGGAATCAATTCACCCCTCCACTTT
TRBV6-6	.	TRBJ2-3	CASSPQLGQTDTQYF	TGTGCCAGCAGTCCCCAGCTTGGACAGACAGATACGCAGTATTTT
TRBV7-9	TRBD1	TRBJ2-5	CASSRDRGEETQYF	TGTGCCAGCAGCCGCGACAGGGGGGAAGAGACCCAGTACTTC
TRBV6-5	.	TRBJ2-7	CASSKRGEQYF	TGTGCCAGCAGCAAAAGGGGAGAGCAGTACTTC
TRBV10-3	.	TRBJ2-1	CAISDSGGDSSYNEQFF	TGTGCCATCAGTGACTCGGGCGGGGACTCCTCCTACAATGAGCAGTTCTTC